The 8 T cell receptor beta chains in this list originate from one sample, sequenced in a study of blood T cell repertoires in COVID-19. TCRdb's table, derived via immunoSEQ multiplex PCR, lists solely in-frame clones and lacks some. This sample has some 150,000 clones, with about 90% found just once. Sequences were obtained from PBMCs or T cells enriched from blood (not recorded which). The receptors were gathered from a human donor with acute COVID-19. The donor label of this sample is uncertain.

The rearrangement joins TRBV5-1 to TRBJ1-1; 7 bases are shared with TRBD1. The length of the CDR3 is 13 residues. From germline, CDR1 is SGHRS and CDR2 YFSETQ. The V segment lost 6 bases and the J segment 5 bases; nucleotides outside the gene matches: 7. This chain's CDR3 is CASTGTEWTEAFF. The CDR3 nucleotides are TGCGCCAGCACAGGGACAGAATGGACTGAAGCTTTCTTT.

V and J are TRBV5-5 and TRBJ1-2; D call uncertain. V was clipped by 1 base and J by 8 bases, with 30 bases between them. Germline CDR1 is SGHKS and CDR2 is YYEKEE (reference sequence). The CDR3 has 19 residues. The CDR3 DNA reads as TGTGCCAGCAGCTTGCCAGATGTGCTACTTACTACACGCGAGGGCGGCTACACCTTC. This encodes CASSLPDVLLTTREGGYTF.

This chain connects TRBV9 to TRBJ2-2; 9 nucleotides agree with TRBD1. The CDR3 has 15 amino acids. Germline trimming cut 6 bases from V and 7 bases from J; bases unmatched to any gene: 10. CDR1 and CDR2 from the germline V gene are SGDLS and YYNGEE. The CDR3 DNA reads TGTGCCAGCACCCTTACCGGGACAGGGAGCGGGGAGCTGTTTTTT. Its translation is CASTLTGTGSGELFF.

V gene TRBV27 combines with J gene TRBJ1-4, with D unresolved. The V and J ends lost 3 bases and 10 bases respectively, with 15 bases between them. The CDR3 runs 14 residues. Germline lookup yields CDR1 MNHEY and CDR2 SMNVEV (reference sequence). CDR3 protein: CASSFSSAAGKLFF. The CDR3 coding sequence is TGTGCCAGCAGTTTTTCATCTGCGGCCGGAAAACTGTTTTTT.

The rearrangement links TRBV4-1 to TRBJ2-4; tentatively, D is TRBD2 (6 bases). This CDR3 has 17 amino acids. CDR1 and CDR2 (germline): MGHRA, YSYEKL. V gave up 7 bases and J gave up 1 base, with 20 bases separating them. This CDR3 reads CASTPLGGGRAKNIQYF. The CDR3 nucleotides read TGCGCCAGCACTCCCCTGGGAGGAGGAAGGGCCAAAAACATTCAGTACTTC.

The J gene is TRBJ1-5, the V gene TRBV5-6; perhaps TRBD1 as D (5 bases). V was pared by 4 bases and J by 7 bases, with 15 bases between. In germline, CDR1 is SGHDT, CDR2 YYEEEE. The CDR3 is 14 residues long. Here the CDR3 reads CASSRGGEQQPQHF. CDR3 sequence (DNA): TGTGCCAGCAGCCGGGGAGGGGAGCAGCAGCCCCAGCATTTT.

The chain couples TRBV19 to TRBJ1-1; D not certain. Per germline, CDR1 LNHDA and CDR2 SQIVND (reference sequence). The CDR3 extends over 15 amino acids. V lost 7 bases and J 4 bases, leaving 19 bases between the germline ends. The CDR3 DNA is TGTGCCAGTACCGCTTTGTGGCCGGGGAGCACTGAAGCTTTCTTT. Its protein product is CASTALWPGSTEAFF.

The rearrangement uses TRBV21-1 and TRBJ1-1. TRBV21-1 is a pseudogene locus. CDR3 size: 14 residues. CDR3 nucleotide sequence: TGTGCCAGCAGCAATGGGGGGGGCCACACTGAAGCTTTCTTT. It specifies CASSNGGGHTEAFF.